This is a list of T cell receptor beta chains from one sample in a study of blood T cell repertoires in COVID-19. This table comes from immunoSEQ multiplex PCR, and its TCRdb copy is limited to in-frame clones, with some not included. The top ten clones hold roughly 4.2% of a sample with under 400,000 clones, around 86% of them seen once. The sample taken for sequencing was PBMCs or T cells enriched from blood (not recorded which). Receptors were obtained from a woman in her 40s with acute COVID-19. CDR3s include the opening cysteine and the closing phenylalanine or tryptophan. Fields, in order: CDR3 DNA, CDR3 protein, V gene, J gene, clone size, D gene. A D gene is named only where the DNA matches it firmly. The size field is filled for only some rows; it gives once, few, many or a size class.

CDR3nt: TGCAGCCTGACTGGCGGGGGGTACAATGAGCAGTTCTTC
CDR3aa: CSLTGGGYNEQFF
v_gene: TRBV29-1
j_gene: TRBJ2-1
abundance: -
d_gene: TRBD2

CDR3nt: TGCGCCAGCAGCTTGGGGTACGGCTCTGGGGCCAACGTCCTGACTTTC
CDR3aa: CASSLGYGSGANVLTF
v_gene: TRBV5-1
j_gene: TRBJ2-6
abundance: -
d_gene: -

CDR3nt: TGTGCCAGCAGGGATAACAGGGGCAACACCGGGGAGCTGTTTTTT
CDR3aa: CASRDNRGNTGELFF
v_gene: TRBV25-1
j_gene: TRBJ2-2
abundance: -
d_gene: TRBD1

CDR3nt: TGCGCCAGCAGTAGGGACAGGGGGAACACTGAAGCTTTCTTT
CDR3aa: CASSRDRGNTEAFF
v_gene: TRBV4-3
j_gene: TRBJ1-1
abundance: -
d_gene: TRBD1

CDR3nt: TGTGCCAGCAGCTCACGGGAGGGCGTTCACTATGGCTACACCTTC
CDR3aa: CASSSREGVHYGYTF
v_gene: TRBV7-6
j_gene: TRBJ1-2
abundance: -
d_gene: -

CDR3nt: TGTGCCACCAGTGCCATGGGAGGGGTCGGAACTAATGAAAAACTGTTTTTT
CDR3aa: CATSAMGGVGTNEKLFF
v_gene: TRBV24-1
j_gene: TRBJ1-4
abundance: few
d_gene: -

CDR3nt: TGTGCCAGCAGAGTTGTGTCGGTGGGGCAACAGCCCCAGCATTTT
CDR3aa: CASRVVSVGQQPQHF
v_gene: TRBV6-5
j_gene: TRBJ1-5
abundance: -
d_gene: -

CDR3nt: TGTGCCAGCAGCGCGACAGGGGGCGGAATGGATAGCACTGAAGCTTTCTTT
CDR3aa: CASSATGGGMDSTEAFF
v_gene: TRBV6-2/TRBV6-3
j_gene: TRBJ1-1
abundance: -
d_gene: TRBD1

CDR3nt: TGTGCCACCCACACTAGCAGCCCATACAATGAGCAGTTCTTC
CDR3aa: CATHTSSPYNEQFF
v_gene: TRBV18
j_gene: TRBJ2-1
abundance: -
d_gene: -

CDR3nt: TGTGCCAGCAGCCCGGACAGGGGATTTATCCCCTCTGGAAACACCATATATTTT
CDR3aa: CASSPDRGFIPSGNTIYF
v_gene: TRBV7-9
j_gene: TRBJ1-3
abundance: -
d_gene: TRBD1

CDR3nt: TGTGCCAGCAGGGTTAACATAAACACCGGGGAGCTGTTTTTT
CDR3aa: CASRVNINTGELFF
v_gene: TRBV2
j_gene: TRBJ2-2
abundance: -
d_gene: -

CDR3nt: TGCGCCAGCAGCCAAACCCCCGGGACAGGGTATAACATTCAGTACTTC
CDR3aa: CASSQTPGTGYNIQYF
v_gene: TRBV4-3
j_gene: TRBJ2-4
abundance: -
d_gene: TRBD1

CDR3nt: TGTGCCAGCAGTTTCGATAGGAAAGGCAGGGATGAAAAACTGTTTTTT
CDR3aa: CASSFDRKGRDEKLFF
v_gene: TRBV27
j_gene: TRBJ1-4
abundance: -
d_gene: -

CDR3nt: TGTGCCAGCAGCTTAGTACAGGGGAACTACCCCGGAAACACCATATATTTT
CDR3aa: CASSLVQGNYPGNTIYF
v_gene: TRBV7-8
j_gene: TRBJ1-3
abundance: once
d_gene: TRBD1

CDR3nt: TGTGCCAGCAGCCGACGGGACAGGTTAAACACTGAAGCTTTCTTT
CDR3aa: CASSRRDRLNTEAFF
v_gene: TRBV5-6
j_gene: TRBJ1-1
abundance: -
d_gene: TRBD1

CDR3nt: TGTGCCAGCAGCCAAGATCAAGGGGCCAGCTCCTACAATGAGCAGTTCTTC
CDR3aa: CASSQDQGASSYNEQFF
v_gene: TRBV4-2
j_gene: TRBJ2-1
abundance: -
d_gene: -

CDR3nt: TGTGCCAGCAACAGAGGGACTAGCGGGATTCAAGAGACCCAGTACTTC
CDR3aa: CASNRGTSGIQETQYF
v_gene: TRBV9
j_gene: TRBJ2-5
abundance: -
d_gene: TRBD2

CDR3nt: TGTGCCAGCTCCGAGGGACAGAGAAACTATGGCTACACCTTC
CDR3aa: CASSEGQRNYGYTF
v_gene: TRBV18
j_gene: TRBJ1-2
abundance: -
d_gene: TRBD1

CDR3nt: TGTGCCAGCAGTGTTGGGACAGGGAGGTTAACAGATACGCAGTATTTT
CDR3aa: CASSVGTGRLTDTQYF
v_gene: TRBV6-1
j_gene: TRBJ2-3
abundance: once
d_gene: TRBD1

CDR3nt: TGTGCCAGCAGCTTCCGCCCTAGCGGGGATGGAACAGATACGCAGTATTTT
CDR3aa: CASSFRPSGDGTDTQYF
v_gene: TRBV7-9
j_gene: TRBJ2-3
abundance: -
d_gene: TRBD2

CDR3nt: TGTGCCAGCAGTTTAGGCTCTAACACCGGGGAGCTGTTTTTT
CDR3aa: CASSLGSNTGELFF
v_gene: TRBV27
j_gene: TRBJ2-2
abundance: -
d_gene: -

CDR3nt: TGTGCCAGCGGGCACAGGGCCAAGGAACCAGATACGCAGTATTTT
CDR3aa: CASGHRAKEPDTQYF
v_gene: TRBV7-6
j_gene: TRBJ2-3
abundance: -
d_gene: -

CDR3nt: TGCGCCAGCAGCTACGGGACTAGGAAAGACAATGAGCAGTTCTTC
CDR3aa: CASSYGTRKDNEQFF
v_gene: TRBV5-1
j_gene: TRBJ2-1
abundance: -
d_gene: TRBD2

CDR3nt: TGTGCCAGCAGTCACCGGGAAGGAAACACCATATATTTT
CDR3aa: CASSHREGNTIYF
v_gene: TRBV7-9
j_gene: TRBJ1-3
abundance: once
d_gene: -

CDR3nt: TGCGCCAGCATGGATGTCAGGGGGTACGAGCAGTACTTC
CDR3aa: CASMDVRGYEQYF
v_gene: TRBV5-1
j_gene: TRBJ2-7
abundance: -
d_gene: TRBD1

CDR3nt: TGTGCCAGCACCTTACCCGGAGGGGACGGAGAGACCCAGTACTTC
CDR3aa: CASTLPGGDGETQYF
v_gene: TRBV21-1
j_gene: TRBJ2-5
abundance: -
d_gene: -

CDR3nt: TGTGCCAGAAAGGTCTTGGGCTTTTGGAACACTGAAGCTTTCTTT
CDR3aa: CARKVLGFWNTEAFF
v_gene: TRBV5-3
j_gene: TRBJ1-1
abundance: -
d_gene: -

CDR3nt: TGTGCCACCATGTCCGGGGAAAACTATGGCTACACCTTC
CDR3aa: CATMSGENYGYTF
v_gene: TRBV7-2
j_gene: TRBJ1-2
abundance: -
d_gene: -

CDR3nt: TGTGCCAGCAGTTACTATCGGGACGAGCAGTACTTC
CDR3aa: CASSYYRDEQYF
v_gene: TRBV6-6
j_gene: TRBJ2-7
abundance: -
d_gene: -

CDR3nt: TGTGCTAGTGGTTTGGGCGCTACTGAAGCTTTCTTT
CDR3aa: CASGLGATEAFF
v_gene: TRBV12-5
j_gene: TRBJ1-1
abundance: -
d_gene: -

CDR3nt: TGTGCCAGCAGTGAAGCGTGGGGAGATGCTGGGCCCTCTGGGGCCAACGTCCTGACTTTC
CDR3aa: CASSEAWGDAGPSGANVLTF
v_gene: TRBV2
j_gene: TRBJ2-6
abundance: -
d_gene: -

CDR3nt: TGTGCCAGCAGCTTAGCCGACAGGAACACCGGGGAGCTGTTTTTT
CDR3aa: CASSLADRNTGELFF
v_gene: TRBV7-2
j_gene: TRBJ2-2
abundance: -
d_gene: -

CDR3nt: TGTGCCACCAGCGGGCAGGACAGGGACGGTGAAAAACTGTTTTTT
CDR3aa: CATSGQDRDGEKLFF
v_gene: TRBV15
j_gene: TRBJ1-4
abundance: -
d_gene: TRBD1

CDR3nt: TGTGCCAGCAGCTACGAAAGCTACCGGACGACGGGAGTCGGGGAGCTGTTTTTT
CDR3aa: CASSYESYRTTGVGELFF
v_gene: TRBV7-6
j_gene: TRBJ2-2
abundance: -
d_gene: -

CDR3nt: TGTGCCAGCAGCTTTGGGCAGATCTATGGCTACACCTTC
CDR3aa: CASSFGQIYGYTF
v_gene: TRBV7-2
j_gene: TRBJ1-2
abundance: -
d_gene: -

CDR3nt: TGTGCCAGCAGTTTACGGGAGGGCCTGGATACGCAGTATTTT
CDR3aa: CASSLREGLDTQYF
v_gene: TRBV28
j_gene: TRBJ2-3
abundance: -
d_gene: TRBD2

CDR3nt: TGTGCCATCGGGCTAGCGGGCTCCTACGAGCAGTACTTC
CDR3aa: CAIGLAGSYEQYF
v_gene: TRBV10-3
j_gene: TRBJ2-7
abundance: -
d_gene: TRBD2

CDR3nt: TGTGCCAGCAGCTCAGACAGGATATGGGCCTACGAGCAGTACTTC
CDR3aa: CASSSDRIWAYEQYF
v_gene: TRBV11-1
j_gene: TRBJ2-7
abundance: few
d_gene: -

CDR3nt: TGTGCCAGCAGTTTTAGTCCCCGAAAGCCTAACTATGGCTACACCTTC
CDR3aa: CASSFSPRKPNYGYTF
v_gene: TRBV28
j_gene: TRBJ1-2
abundance: -
d_gene: -

CDR3nt: TGTGCCAGCAGCCCGGGACAGCGAGAGAACACAGATACGCAGTATTTT
CDR3aa: CASSPGQRENTDTQYF
v_gene: TRBV11-3
j_gene: TRBJ2-3
abundance: few
d_gene: TRBD1

CDR3nt: TGTGCCAGCAGCCTCCCCACCGGGGAGCTGTTTTTT
CDR3aa: CASSLPTGELFF
v_gene: TRBV7-9
j_gene: TRBJ2-2
abundance: once
d_gene: -

CDR3nt: TGTGCCAGCAGCCAAGTTCAACTAGCGGGAACAGATACGCAGTATTTT
CDR3aa: CASSQVQLAGTDTQYF
v_gene: TRBV3-1/TRBV3-2
j_gene: TRBJ2-3
abundance: -
d_gene: TRBD2

CDR3nt: TGTGCCAGCAGCCAAGAGGGACAGGGGCAAGGGGGCTACACCTTC
CDR3aa: CASSQEGQGQGGYTF
v_gene: TRBV4-2
j_gene: TRBJ1-2
abundance: -
d_gene: TRBD1

CDR3nt: TGTGCCAGCACCCAGGGACTGAACACCGGGGAGCTGTTTTTT
CDR3aa: CASTQGLNTGELFF
v_gene: TRBV6-5
j_gene: TRBJ2-2
abundance: -
d_gene: -

CDR3nt: TGTGCCAGCAGCTACAGGGGGGCTAATGAAAAACTGTTTTTT
CDR3aa: CASSYRGANEKLFF
v_gene: TRBV5-6
j_gene: TRBJ1-4
abundance: -
d_gene: TRBD1

CDR3nt: TGTGCCAGCAGTGAACAGGGGTTCGGTGGCTACGAGCAGTACTTC
CDR3aa: CASSEQGFGGYEQYF
v_gene: TRBV25-1
j_gene: TRBJ2-7
abundance: -
d_gene: -

CDR3nt: TGTGCCAGCAGCACCAGAGATACGCAGTATTTT
CDR3aa: CASSTRDTQYF
v_gene: TRBV7-9
j_gene: TRBJ2-3
abundance: -
d_gene: -

CDR3nt: TGTGCCAGCAGCAAGAGGCTAGCGGAGAGGGAATGGCACCCTCGAACTAGGGGCTACACCTTC
CDR3aa: CASSKRLAEREWHPRTRGYTF
v_gene: TRBV21-1
j_gene: TRBJ1-2
abundance: once
d_gene: -

CDR3nt: TGCGCCAGCAGCCAAGATAAGGGGGCAGGGTCACCCCTCCACTTT
CDR3aa: CASSQDKGAGSPLHF
v_gene: TRBV4-3
j_gene: TRBJ1-6
abundance: -
d_gene: TRBD1

CDR3nt: TGCGCCAGCAGCGAAACCGGGACAGGGTACGAGCAGTACTTC
CDR3aa: CASSETGTGYEQYF
v_gene: TRBV5-1
j_gene: TRBJ2-7
abundance: -
d_gene: TRBD1

CDR3nt: TGTGCCAGCAGTCCAAATCAGGGGCCCACGAACACCGGGGAGCTGTTTTTT
CDR3aa: CASSPNQGPTNTGELFF
v_gene: TRBV2
j_gene: TRBJ2-2
abundance: once
d_gene: -

CDR3nt: TGTGCCATCCTTGGCCCTTACGAGCAGTACTTC
CDR3aa: CAILGPYEQYF
v_gene: TRBV6-5
j_gene: TRBJ2-7
abundance: -
d_gene: -

CDR3nt: TGTGCCAGCAGCCCCTTGGGGGGAAACATTCAGTACTTC
CDR3aa: CASSPLGGNIQYF
v_gene: TRBV3-1/TRBV3-2
j_gene: TRBJ2-4
abundance: -
d_gene: -

CDR3nt: TGTGCCAGCAGCTTAAACAGGGGGCTGGGAACTGAAGCTTTCTTT
CDR3aa: CASSLNRGLGTEAFF
v_gene: TRBV5-4
j_gene: TRBJ1-1
abundance: -
d_gene: TRBD1

CDR3nt: TGTGCCAGCAGCCCCAGAACAGGGGGCGGTCAGCCCCAGCATTTT
CDR3aa: CASSPRTGGGQPQHF
v_gene: TRBV7-2
j_gene: TRBJ1-5
abundance: few
d_gene: TRBD1

CDR3nt: TGTGCCAGCAGTTTGAACAGGGTCTATGGCTACACCTTC
CDR3aa: CASSLNRVYGYTF
v_gene: TRBV28
j_gene: TRBJ1-2
abundance: -
d_gene: -

CDR3nt: TGTGCCAGCAGTAACTTAGATTCCCCTTACGAGCAGTACTTC
CDR3aa: CASSNLDSPYEQYF
v_gene: TRBV27
j_gene: TRBJ2-7
abundance: -
d_gene: -

CDR3nt: TGTGCCAGCAGTTACGGTGGAGGAGGGGAAGATGGCTACACCTTC
CDR3aa: CASSYGGGGEDGYTF
v_gene: TRBV6-2/TRBV6-3
j_gene: TRBJ1-2
abundance: -
d_gene: -